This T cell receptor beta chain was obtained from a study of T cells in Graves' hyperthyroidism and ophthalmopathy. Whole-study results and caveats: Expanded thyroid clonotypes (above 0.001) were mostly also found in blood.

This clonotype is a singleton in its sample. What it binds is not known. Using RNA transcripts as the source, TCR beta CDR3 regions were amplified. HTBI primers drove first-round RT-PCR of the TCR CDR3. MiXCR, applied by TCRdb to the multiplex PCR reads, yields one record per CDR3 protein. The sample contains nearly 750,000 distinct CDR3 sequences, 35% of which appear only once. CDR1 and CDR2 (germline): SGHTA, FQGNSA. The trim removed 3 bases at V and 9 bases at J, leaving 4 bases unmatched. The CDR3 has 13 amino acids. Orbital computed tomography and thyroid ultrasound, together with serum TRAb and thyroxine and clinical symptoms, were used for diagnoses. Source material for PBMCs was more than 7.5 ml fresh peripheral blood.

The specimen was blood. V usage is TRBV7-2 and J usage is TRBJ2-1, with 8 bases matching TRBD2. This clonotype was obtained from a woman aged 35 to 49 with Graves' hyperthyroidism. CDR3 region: CASSFGLALEQFF. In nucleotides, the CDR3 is TGTGCCAGCAGCTTCGGACTAGCCCTTGAGCAGTTCTTC.